Below, 29 T cell receptor beta chains from the same sample are listed, as sequenced in a study of Graves' ophthalmopathy and Graves' hyperthyroidism. The TCR beta CDR3 regions underwent amplification from RNA transcripts. Investigators did first-round RT-PCR with HTBI primers, then second-round multiplex PCR. From the multiplex PCR reads, TCRdb called clonotypes with MiXCR, one entry per CDR3 protein. The table records about 1.2 million distinct CDR3 sequences, 36% of them present only once. Sequenced sample: peripheral blood or thyroid tissue (not recorded which). The receptors derive from an adult man with Graves' hyperthyroidism.

This clonotype has more than one count but fewer than ten. The chain joins TRBV12-3 or TRBV12-4 to TRBJ2-2; 7 bases match TRBD1. The length of the CDR3 is 16 residues. The trim removed 0 bases at V and 6 bases at J, leaving 7 bases unmatched. Written as DNA, the CDR3 is TGTGCCAGCAGTTTAGCGGGACAGATCGCGGCCGGGGAGCTGTTTTTT. It specifies CASSLAGQIAAGELFF.

Many counts were recorded for this clonotype. This chain connects TRBV20-1 to TRBJ1-4; the D gene is possibly TRBD1 (5 bases). V dropped 6 bases and J dropped 7 bases, with 21 bases sitting between them. CDR3 length: 15 amino acids. CDR1 and CDR2 (germline): DFQATT, SNEGSKA (reference sequence). CDR3 sequence: CSATPTPAGREKLFF. Here the CDR3 DNA reads TGCAGTGCAACCCCCACACCTGCAGGGCGTGAAAAACTGTTTTTT.

This clonotype appeared many times. The chain has TRBV14 and TRBJ2-7, with D unclear. Germline V gene sequence: CDR1 SGHDN, CDR2 FVKESK. The CDR3 has 14 amino acids. The ends were cut back, 3 bases at V and 0 bases at J, with 9 bases in the middle. For the CDR3, the DNA is TGTGCCAGCAGCCAGAAACAGAGCTCCTACGAGCAGTACTTC. Its translation: CASSQKQSSYEQYF.

There are many counts of this clonotype. The CDR3 bases are TGCAGCGTTGAAGATCCCCAGGGGGCTTATGGCTACACCTTC. It specifies CSVEDPQGAYGYTF. The V and J genes are TRBV29-1 and TRBJ1-2; 8 bases match TRBD1. The germline V gene has CDR1 SQVTM and CDR2 ANQGSEA. V dropped 0 bases and J dropped 5; count of bases not matched to a gene: 5. The CDR3 loop spans 14 amino acids.

This clonotype turned up a few times. The gene calls are TRBV25-1 and TRBJ1-6, with D possibly being TRBD1 (5 bases). In germline, CDR1 is MGHDK, CDR2 SYGVNS. The CDR3 runs to 12 residues. V was shortened by 3 bases and J by 13 bases, with 10 bases between the two germline ends. Here the CDR3 DNA reads TGTGCCAGCAGTGACAGGGTATCCCCCCTCCACTTT. This gives the protein CASSDRVSPLHF. Complete variable domain (other parts from reference TRBV25-1 and TRBJ1-6): EADIYQTPRYLVIGTGKKITLECSQTMGHDKMYWYQQDPGMELHLIHYSYGVNSTEKGDLSSESTVSRIRTEHFPLTLESARPSHTSQYLCASSDRVSPLHFGNGTRLTVT.

This clonotype was observed many times. This rearrangement joins TRBV7-6 to TRBJ1-1; no reliable D call. Trimming shortened V by 5 bases and J by 3 bases, and 10 bases separated the two germline ends. There are 13 residues in the CDR3. Germline values: CDR1 SGHVS, CDR2 FNYEAQ. The CDR3: CASSLRQHTEAFF. CDR3 nucleotides: TGTGCCAGCAGCCTCCGCCAGCACACTGAAGCTTTCTTT.

V and J are TRBV20-1 and TRBJ1-2; the D gene is possibly TRBD1 (6 bases). This CDR3 comprises 13 residues. Germline CDR1 is DFQATT and CDR2 is SNEGSKA (reference sequence). The V end was cut by 3 bases, the J end by 6 bases, with 14 bases between. The CDR3 is CSASYREGHGYTF. CDR3 DNA: TGCAGTGCTAGTTACAGGGAGGGTCATGGCTACACCTTC.

This clonotype was seen repeatedly, ten times or more. The chain has TRBV2 and TRBJ1-6; 11 nucleotides agree with TRBD1. Trimming took 1 base from V and 7 from J; bases not matched to a gene: 9. The CDR3 is 18 amino acids. Germline V gene lookup returns CDR1 SNHLY and CDR2 FYNNEI. The CDR3 DNA is TGTGCCAGCAGTGAAGGCGGACAGGGGGCGGTCTCGAATTCACCCCTCCACTTT. Amino acids: CASSEGGQGAVSNSPLHF.

This clonotype was detected only a few times. The rearrangement uses TRBV13 and TRBJ2-3; 10 positions agree with TRBD2. The CDR3 has 14 amino acids. Per germline, CDR1 PRHDT and CDR2 FYEKMQ (reference sequence). Trimming took 5 bases from V and 6 from J; bases not matched to a gene: 5. CDR3 nucleotides: TGTGCCAGCAGCCCAACTAGCGGGGACGATACGCAGTATTTT. Its translation is CASSPTSGDDTQYF.

In this sample, this clonotype turned up a few times. J is TRBJ2-7 and V is TRBV15; a possible D gene is TRBD2 (6 bases). The ends were cut back, 1 base at V and 2 bases at J, with 15 bases in the middle. The CDR3 spans 16 residues. The germline V gene encodes CDR1 LNHNV and CDR2 YYDKDF (reference sequence). The CDR3 is CATSRGSGLRTYEQYF. For the CDR3, the DNA is TGTGCCACCAGCAGAGGATCAGGACTACGCACCTACGAGCAGTACTTC.

The gene calls are TRBV7-3 and TRBJ1-1; D gene ambiguous. Trimming cost V 4 bases and J 4 bases, with 10 bases left between them. From germline, CDR1 is SGHTA and CDR2 FQGTGA. The CDR3 is 13 residues long. CDR3 loop: CASSSGWVTEAFF. The CDR3 DNA sequence: TGTGCCAGCAGCTCGGGGTGGGTCACTGAAGCTTTCTTT. The full variable domain, its missing parts supplied by reference TRBV7-3 and TRBJ1-1, is GAGVSQTPSNKVTEKGKYVELRCDPISGHTALYWYRQSLGQGPEFLIYFQGTGAADDSGLPNDRFFAVRPEGSVSTLKIQRTERGDSAVYLCASSSGWVTEAFFGQGTRLTVV.

The J gene is TRBJ2-5, the V gene TRBV2, with 9 bases lining up with TRBD2. CDR1 is SNHLY, CDR2 FYNNEI, per germline. The junction had 6 bases not matched to a gene; V was cut back by 5 bases and J by 5 bases. This CDR3 has 14 amino acids. In DNA form, the CDR3 reads TGTGCCAGCAGTATAGCGGGAGTTACGGAGACCCAGTACTTC. Its protein product is CASSIAGVTETQYF.

This clonotype has a count of ten or more. The CDR3 DNA reads TGTGCCAGCAGGTTACGGCAGGAGCACTATGGCTACACCTTC. The encoded protein is CASRLRQEHYGYTF. This rearrangement joins TRBV5-4 to TRBJ1-2, with unresolved D. Germline V lookup: CDR1 SGHNT, CDR2 YYREEE (reference sequence). The CDR3 is 14 amino acids. Trimming pared 5 bases from V and 3 bases from J, leaving 14 bases between.

This chain uses TRBV6-2 or TRBV6-3 with TRBJ1-1; D call uncertain. V lost 7 bases to trimming and J lost 3 bases, with 9 bases between them. Germline V CDR1 and CDR2: MNHEY, SVGEGT. The CDR3 runs to 12 residues. Here the CDR3 reads CASIGGYTEAFF. The CDR3 DNA is TGTGCCAGCATAGGTGGGTACACTGAAGCTTTCTTT.

This clonotype was counted many times. The rearrangement uses TRBV29-1 and TRBJ1-1; TRBD1 might be the D (5 bases). V was trimmed by 6 bases and J by 2 bases, leaving 16 bases between them. The length of the CDR3 is 14 residues. In germline, CDR1 is SQVTM, CDR2 ANQGSEA. The CDR3 DNA reads as TGCAGCGTCAGGGACTTTCCGGTCAACACTGAAGCTTTCTTT. The encoded protein is CSVRDFPVNTEAFF.

This clonotype was observed a handful of times. The chain links TRBV4-3 to TRBJ2-5; 7 bases match TRBD1. Looked up from germline, CDR1 is LGHNA and CDR2 is YSLEER. The CDR3 is made up of 15 amino acids. The V segment lost 0 bases and the J segment 5 bases; nucleotides outside the gene matches: 6. The chain's CDR3 is CASSQDEGQRETQYF. The CDR3, as DNA: TGCGCCAGCAGCCAAGATGAGGGACAGCGCGAGACCCAGTACTTC.

CDR3 DNA: TGTGCCACAGATGTGGAGGGATATCAGCCCCAGCATTTT. Protein product: CATDVEGYQPQHF. The rearrangement uses TRBV28 and TRBJ1-5; D is undetermined. Germline CDR1 reads MDHEN; CDR2 reads SYDVKM. The CDR3 totals 13 residues. Trimming took 10 bases from V and 5 from J, leaving 15 bases between them.

Ten or more counts support this clonotype. The chain couples TRBV6-6 to TRBJ1-3; no definite D call. Trimming left V 9 bases short and J 0 bases short, with 6 bases between. Per germline, CDR1 MNHNY and CDR2 SVGAGI (reference sequence). The length of the CDR3 is 12 residues. The CDR3 spells CASCSSGNTIYF. The CDR3 DNA reads TGTGCCAGTTGTAGCTCTGGAAACACCATATATTTT.

J is TRBJ1-1 and V is TRBV19; a possible D gene is TRBD1 (6 bases). V was pared by 7 bases and J by 4 bases, with 13 bases between. The CDR3 spans 13 residues. The germline V gene encodes CDR1 LNHDA and CDR2 SQIVND (reference sequence). This CDR3 reads CASIGQGFTEAFF. Here the CDR3 DNA reads TGTGCCAGTATCGGGCAGGGGTTCACTGAAGCTTTCTTT.

The rearrangement uses TRBV19 and TRBJ1-3; TRBD1 aligns across 7 bases. Trimming removed 6 bases from V and 3 bases from J; junction bases left unmatched: 8. This CDR3 is built from 15 residues. Germline loops: CDR1 LNHDA, CDR2 SQIVND (reference sequence). DNA for the CDR3: TGTGCCAGTAGCGAGACAGGGACACTTGGAAACACCATATATTTT. It specifies CASSETGTLGNTIYF. The full variable domain, its missing parts supplied by reference TRBV19 and TRBJ1-3, is DGGITQSPKYLFRKEGQNVTLSCEQNLNHDAMYWYRQDPGQGLRLIYYSQIVNDFQKGDIAEGYSVSREKKESFPLTVTSAQKNPTAFYLCASSETGTLGNTIYFGEGSWLTVV.

In its sample, this clonotype was seen a few times. The chain carries TRBV7-9 and TRBJ1-4, with a tentative D call TRBD1 (6 bases). This CDR3 has 15 amino acids. Trimming took off 5 bases at V and 3 bases at J, with 13 bases between the two ends. CDR1 is SEHNR, CDR2 FQNEAQ, per germline (reference sequence). The CDR3, as DNA: TGTGCCAGCAGCAAAAGACAGGACTCTAATGAAAAACTGTTTTTT. Translation gives CASSKRQDSNEKLFF.

J is TRBJ1-1 and V is TRBV27, with 8 bases fitting TRBD1. The germline V gene encodes CDR1 MNHEY and CDR2 SMNVEV (reference sequence). The CDR3 covers 14 residues. Trimming cost V 4 bases and J 3 bases; bases outside gene matches: 4. CDR3 protein: CASSSGGFHTEAFF. CDR3 nucleotides: TGTGCCAGCAGTTCAGGGGGCTTTCACACTGAAGCTTTCTTT.

The J gene is TRBJ1-5, the V gene TRBV15; TRBD1 agrees at 9 bases. The CDR3 is 19 residues long. Germline-derived CDR1 and CDR2 are LNHNV and YYDKDF (reference sequence). J was trimmed by 7 bases and V by 3 bases; bases with no gene match: 19. The CDR3 spells CATSSLVGQGLGGGQPQHF. DNA of the CDR3: TGTGCCACCAGCAGCTTAGTGGGACAGGGTTTGGGAGGCGGCCAGCCCCAGCATTTT.

In this sample, this clonotype turned up many times. This chain uses TRBV9 with TRBJ1-5; D might be TRBD1 (5 bases). The V gene's germline CDR1 is SGDLS and CDR2 YYNGEE. The CDR3 is 14 residues long. V was clipped by 2 bases and J by 9 bases, with 15 bases between them. CDR3 protein: CASSVSTSGGPQHF. The CDR3 DNA is TGTGCCAGCAGCGTGAGTACTAGCGGGGGGCCCCAGCATTTT.

Points on this clonotype: This sequence may be a read error, since a much larger clone differs from it by one base. The chain combines TRBV20-1 with TRBJ2-7, with 8 nucleotides matching TRBD1. This CDR3 has 13 residues. In germline, CDR1 is DFQATT, CDR2 SNEGSKA (reference sequence). Here the CDR3 DNA reads TGCAGTACTAGACAGGGGATGACCTACGAGCAGTACTTC. Translating it yields CSTRQGMTYEQYF.

This clonotype was recorded at least ten times. DNA of the CDR3: TGCAGTGCTAGCCCCCCCTACACCCCTAAAGAGCAGTACTTC. Amino acids: CSASPPYTPKEQYF. The rearrangement joins TRBV20-1 to TRBJ2-7; no reliable D call. The V end lost 3 bases, the J end lost 7 bases, and 19 bases lay between the germline ends. The V gene's germline CDR1 is DFQATT and CDR2 SNEGSKA (reference sequence). The CDR3 contains 14 residues.

The rearrangement links TRBV5-6 to TRBJ2-5; 8 bases map to TRBD1. V dropped 3 bases and J dropped 2; count of bases not matched to a gene: 3. The CDR3 sequence is 14 residues long. Germline lookup yields CDR1 SGHDT and CDR2 YYEEEE. The CDR3 here is CASSWTGWQETQYF. As DNA, the CDR3 is TGTGCCAGCAGCTGGACAGGGTGGCAAGAGACCCAGTACTTC.

The chain couples TRBV28 to TRBJ1-5; 10 positions agree with TRBD1. Trimming at V came to 4 bases and at J to 5 bases, leaving 8 bases not matched to a gene. The CDR3 runs 16 residues. Germline CDR1 MDHEN, CDR2 SYDVKM. The CDR3: CASSSPGQGSHQPQHF. The DNA of the CDR3 is TGTGCCAGCAGTTCACCGGGACAGGGGAGTCATCAGCCCCAGCATTTT. Full variable domain (missing parts from reference TRBV28 and TRBJ1-5): DVKVTQSSRYLVKRTGEKVFLECVQDMDHENMFWYRQDPGLGLRLIYFSYDVKMKEKGDIPEGYSVSREKKERFSLILESASTNQTSMYLCASSSPGQGSHQPQHFGDGTRLSIL.

At least ten counts were recorded for this clonotype. The CDR3 sequence: CASRSGTAQETQYF. CDR3 in DNA: TGTGCCAGTAGATCCGGGACGGCCCAAGAGACCCAGTACTTC. The chain is built from TRBV19 and TRBJ2-5; D is possibly TRBD1 or TRBD2 (5 bases each). The V end was cut by 6 bases, the J end by 1 base, with 12 bases between. The CDR3 contains 14 residues. Germline CDR1 and CDR2: LNHDA and SQIVND (reference sequence). Combining the CDR3 with reference TRBV19 and TRBJ2-5 gives the whole variable domain DGGITQSPKYLFRKEGQNVTLSCEQNLNHDAMYWYRQDPGQGLRLIYYSQIVNDFQKGDIAEGYSVSREKKESFPLTVTSAQKNPTAFYLCASRSGTAQETQYFGPGTRLLVL.